A selection of T cell receptor beta chains follows, all from one sample in a study of neurological immune-mediated disorders. TCRdb called the 5' RACE reads again in MiXCR, with one record for every CDR3 protein. The sample has 20,000 to 30,000 distinct CDR3 sequences, 13% seen once. Material for sequencing was PBMCs. The source is a woman aged 40 to 49 with HTLV-1-associated myelopathy (HAM/TSP). The CDR3 runs from the conserved cysteine through the conserved F or W. D genes are given only for firm matches. Clone size appears in some rows only: once, few, many, or a class for an expanded clone.

v_call	d_call	j_call	clone_size	cdr3_aa	cdr3_nt
TRBV6-1	TRBD1	TRBJ1-1	many	CASSLQGKNTEAFF	TGTGCCAGCAGCCTACAGGGGAAGAACACTGAAGCTTTCTTT
TRBV24-1	TRBD2	TRBJ2-1	many	CATSDRGGRYNEQFF	TGTGCCACCAGTGATCGGGGGGGCCGTTACAATGAGCAGTTCTTC
TRBV5-1	-	TRBJ1-2	many	CASSPRTATFGYGYTF	TGCGCCAGCAGCCCCAGGACAGCGACCTTTGGCTATGGCTACACCTTC
TRBV12-3/TRBV12-4	-	TRBJ2-2	many	CASSFRPLSNTGELFF	TGTGCCAGCAGTTTCCGTCCGCTATCGAACACCGGGGAGCTGTTTTTT
TRBV19	-	TRBJ1-1	many	CASSISVNTEAFF	TGTGCCAGTAGTATCTCGGTTAACACTGAAGCTTTCTTT
TRBV5-6	TRBD1	TRBJ2-1	many	CASSFDRVGNNEQFF	TGTGCCAGCAGCTTTGACAGGGTGGGGAACAATGAGCAGTTCTTC
TRBV5-1	TRBD2	TRBJ2-7	-	CASSLAGGSNEQYF	TGCGCCAGCAGCTTAGCGGGGGGCTCCAACGAACAATACTTC
TRBV20-1	TRBD2	TRBJ2-1	many	CSASTSGDYNEQFF	TGCAGTGCTAGCACTAGCGGGGATTACAATGAGCAGTTCTTC
TRBV20-1	-	TRBJ2-5	medium-sized	CSARDTGYQETQYF	TGCAGTGCTAGAGATACGGGGTACCAAGAGACCCAGTACTTC
TRBV10-3	TRBD1	TRBJ1-6	many	CAISEGDRGRNSPLHF	TGTGCCATCAGTGAAGGGGACAGGGGGCGTAATTCACCCCTCCACTTT
TRBV5-5	-	TRBJ1-1	many	CASDEGMNTEAFF	TGTGCCAGCGATGAAGGGATGAACACTGAAGCTTTCTTT
TRBV20-1	TRBD2	TRBJ2-3	many	CSATSGGMNTDTQYF	TGCAGTGCAACTAGCGGGGGGATGAACACAGATACGCAGTATTTT
TRBV5-1	TRBD2	TRBJ2-1	many	CASSLKRGGLNEQFF	TGCGCCAGCAGCCTTAAGCGGGGGGGCCTCAATGAGCAGTTCTTC
TRBV27	-	TRBJ1-4	many	CASSLSAANEKLFF	TGTGCCAGCAGTTTATCGGCGGCTAATGAAAAACTGTTTTTT
TRBV20-1	TRBD1	TRBJ2-2	many	CSIRQGAQDTGELFF	TGCAGTATTAGACAGGGGGCGCAGGACACCGGGGAGCTGTTTTTT
TRBV4-1	TRBD1	TRBJ2-6	many	CASTPRGPGANVLTF	TGCGCCAGCACGCCAAGGGGGCCTGGGGCCAACGTCCTGACTTTC
TRBV5-5	-	TRBJ2-1	many	CASSTTGRRINEQFF	TGTGCCAGCAGCACAACGGGACGGCGGATCAATGAGCAGTTCTTC
TRBV4-1	TRBD1	TRBJ1-1	many	CASSQDGPGTGDTEAFF	TGCGCCAGCAGCCAAGATGGCCCCGGGACAGGGGACACTGAAGCTTTCTTT
TRBV5-1	TRBD1	TRBJ1-2	many	CASSVDREGGYTF	TGCGCCAGCAGCGTTGACAGGGAAGGTGGCTACACCTTC
TRBV20-1	-	TRBJ1-2	many	CSARGGFGYTF	TGCAGTGCTAGAGGAGGGTTCGGCTACACCTTC
TRBV7-2	-	TRBJ1-1	-	CASSLEGGCTEAFF	TGTGCCAGCAGCTTAGAAGGGGGATGCACTGAAGCTTTCTTT
TRBV4-3	TRBD2	TRBJ2-1	-	CARSLGLAGGREQFF	TGCGCCCGCAGTCTGGGACTAGCGGGAGGGCGTGAGCAGTTCTTC
TRBV20-1	TRBD2	TRBJ2-1	many	CSASGYGRGVNEQFF	TGCAGTGCGTCCGGATATGGGCGGGGGGTAAATGAGCAGTTCTTC
TRBV12-3/TRBV12-4	-	TRBJ1-1	-	CASSGGAEAFF	TGTGCCAGCAGTGGGGGGGCTGAAGCTTTCTTT
TRBV28	-	TRBJ2-1	many	CASSLNGGNEQFF	TGTGCCAGCAGTTTAAACGGGGGCAATGAGCAGTTCTTC
TRBV3-1	TRBD1	TRBJ2-4	many	CASSRRGTGPKNIQYF	TGTGCCAGCAGCAGACGTGGGACAGGCCCCAAAAACATTCAGTACTTC
TRBV7-9	TRBD2	TRBJ2-3	many	CASSSISGASTDTQYF	TGTGCCAGCAGCTCCATAAGCGGGGCCAGCACAGATACGCAGTATTTT
TRBV10-2	TRBD1	TRBJ2-2	many	CASRGQGTGELFF	TGCGCCAGCAGAGGACAGGGAACCGGGGAGCTGTTTTTT
TRBV28	TRBD1	TRBJ2-7	medium-sized	CASSSTGTGERNEQYF	TGTGCCAGCAGTTCCACCGGGACAGGGGAGAGGAACGAGCAGTACTTC
TRBV28	TRBD1	TRBJ2-7	many	CASSSDRGGNEQYF	TGTGCCAGCAGTTCGGACAGGGGAGGAAACGAGCAGTACTTC
TRBV3-1	TRBD1	TRBJ2-7	many	CASSHFRTGNSYEQYF	TGTGCCAGCAGCCACTTTAGGACAGGGAACTCCTACGAGCAGTACTTC
TRBV14	-	TRBJ1-2	many	CASSQVNSYGYTF	TGTGCCAGCAGCCAAGTAAACAGCTATGGCTACACCTTC
TRBV6-2/TRBV6-3	-	TRBJ2-6	-	CASNRITGTPANVLTF	TGTGCCAGCAACAGAATCACAGGGACTCCAGCCAACGTCCTGACTTTC
TRBV6-5	TRBD2	TRBJ2-7	many	CASSLTSGGRSYEQYF	TGTGCCAGCAGTTTAACTAGCGGGGGGCGTTCCTACGAGCAGTACTTC
TRBV29-1	TRBD2	TRBJ2-3	many	CSVEEGRGTSDSDTQYF	TGCAGCGTTGAAGAAGGGCGCGGGACTAGCGATTCAGATACGCAGTATTTT
TRBV20-1	-	TRBJ1-5	many	CSASTRQAGNQPQHF	TGCAGTGCTTCCACCAGGCAGGCGGGCAATCAGCCCCAGCATTTT
TRBV6-5	-	TRBJ2-1	many	CASSRDKYNEQFF	TGTGCCAGCAGCCGGGACAAGTACAATGAGCAGTTCTTC
TRBV5-1	TRBD1	TRBJ1-2	many	CASSLTTGTIYGYTF	TGCGCCAGCAGCTTAACGACAGGGACCATCTATGGCTACACCTTC
TRBV7-2	TRBD1	TRBJ2-7	many	CASSPRQGRDSYEQYF	TGTGCCAGCAGCCCTAGACAGGGTCGCGACTCCTACGAGCAGTACTTC
TRBV20-1	-	TRBJ2-1	many	CSARDLREHEQFF	TGCAGTGCTAGAGACCTGAGGGAACATGAGCAGTTCTTC
TRBV20-1	-	TRBJ2-6	medium-sized	CSATGVRSGANVLTF	TGCAGTGCCACCGGGGTCCGATCTGGGGCCAACGTCCTGACTTTC
TRBV6-5	TRBD2	TRBJ2-3	many	CASTNLAGGRTDTQYF	TGTGCCAGCACCAACCTAGCGGGGGGACGCACAGATACGCAGTATTTT